Each of the 18 T cell receptor beta chains below was sequenced from the same sample in a study of blood T cell repertoires in COVID-19. Clones were sequenced by immunoSEQ multiplex PCR, and TCRdb holds only the in-frame ones, with some missing. The table includes over 250,000 clones, just over 90% detected once. The sample comprised peripheral blood. Every receptor here comes from a woman under 40 with COVID-19, enrolled during active disease.

The rearrangement joins TRBV7-2 to TRBJ2-3, with TRBD2 matching over 13 bases. Losses at the gene ends were 5 bases for V and 3 bases for J; bases not matched to a gene: 14. The CDR3 spans 19 residues. CDR1 and CDR2 (germline): SGHTA, FQGNSA. The CDR3 bases are TGTGCCAGCAGCCCCAGGGGACTAGCGGGATTAGGGGGGACAGATACGCAGTATTTT. The encoded protein is CASSPRGLAGLGGTDTQYF.

V and J are TRBV5-6 and TRBJ2-2; D perhaps matches TRBD2 (6 bases). Germline values: CDR1 SGHDT, CDR2 YYEEEE. Trimming left V 2 bases short and J 5 bases short, with 16 bases between. The CDR3 extends over 16 amino acids. DNA for the CDR3: TGTGCCAGCAGCTTCGGAATCGGGAGCGAGACCGGGGAGCTGTTTTTT. It yields the protein CASSFGIGSETGELFF.

This chain joins TRBV2 and TRBJ2-7; no firm D call. V lost 3 bases and J lost 0, with 12 bases in between. Germline CDR1 is SNHLY and CDR2 is FYNNEI. This CDR3 region has 15 residues. The CDR3 DNA is TGTGCCAGCAGTGACTTCGGGTCACCCTCCTACGAGCAGTACTTC. It specifies CASSDFGSPSYEQYF.

The chain employs TRBV19 and TRBJ2-5; TRBD2 agrees at 9 bases. This CDR3 has 14 amino acids. V lost 6 bases, J lost 5 bases, and 7 bases stayed unmatched. Germline-derived CDR1 and CDR2 are LNHDA and SQIVND (reference sequence). CDR3 residues: CASRRVAGGETQYF. The CDR3 coding sequence is TGTGCCAGTAGGCGGGTGGCGGGAGGGGAGACCCAGTACTTC.

This clone showed up just once. V and J are TRBV28 and TRBJ1-5, with D possibly matching TRBD1 (6 bases). The CDR3 is 15 amino acids. Germline CDR1 reads MDHEN; CDR2 reads SYDVKM. V was clipped by 2 bases and J by 6 bases, with 14 bases between them. DNA for the CDR3: TGTGCCAGCAGTTTAAATCAGGGGTTGGGTCAGCCCCAGCATTTT. Translating it yields CASSLNQGLGQPQHF. The whole variable domain, remainder taken from reference TRBV28 and TRBJ1-5, is DVKVTQSSRYLVKRTGEKVFLECVQDMDHENMFWYRQDPGLGLRLIYFSYDVKMKEKGDIPEGYSVSREKKERFSLILESASTNQTSMYLCASSLNQGLGQPQHFGDGTRLSIL.

This clone has only one observation. The chain joins TRBV2 to TRBJ1-5; 9 bases agree with TRBD1. Germline V gene data show CDR1 as SNHLY and CDR2 as FYNNEI. V was pared by 7 bases and J by 4 bases, with 8 bases of the junction left unmatched. The CDR3 is 15 residues long. The CDR3 coding sequence is TGTGCCAGCACCCCAGGGACAGGGACAAATCAGCCCCAGCATTTT. It translates to CASTPGTGTNQPQHF.

CDR3 DNA sequence: TGTGCCACCAGTGATCTGTCGGGGGCTAGCGGGAGGGCCGGTGAGCAGTTCTTC. Protein sequence: CATSDLSGASGRAGEQFF. The V gene is TRBV24-1, the J gene TRBJ2-1, with TRBD2 matching over 12 bases. V shed 3 bases, J shed 9 bases, and the junction held 14 bases outside the gene matches. This CDR3 contains 18 residues. Germline-derived CDR1 and CDR2 are KGHDR and SFDVKD.

This chain connects TRBV28 to TRBJ1-2; 9 bases align to TRBD1. Germline-derived CDR1 and CDR2 are MDHEN and SYDVKM. V trimming: 8 bases; J trimming: 8 bases; junction bases outside the gene matches: 3. The CDR3 loop spans 11 amino acids. CDR3 region: CASYRGHGYTF. The DNA of the CDR3 is TGTGCCAGCTACAGGGGGCACGGCTACACCTTC.

The chain is built from TRBV6-5 and TRBJ1-2; weak D call: TRBD1 (6 bases). The CDR3 runs to 14 residues. Per germline, CDR1 MNHEY and CDR2 SVGAGI. V was cut by 6 bases and J by 4 bases, with 15 bases left in between. The CDR3 DNA reads TGTGCCAGCAGCCCGACAGGAGCTTTCTATGGCTACACCTTC. As protein: CASSPTGAFYGYTF.

This chain connects TRBV5-6 to TRBJ2-7; possible D gene TRBD2, 5 bases. The V end lost 3 bases, the J end lost 9 bases, and 22 bases lay between the germline ends. Germline V gene sequence: CDR1 SGHDT, CDR2 YYEEEE. This CDR3 has 15 amino acids. The CDR3 loop reads CASSYSGPTRSGQYF. The CDR3, as DNA: TGTGCCAGCAGCTACTCGGGCCCCACGAGGAGCGGGCAGTACTTC.

The chain links TRBV2 to TRBJ2-2; 10 bases line up with TRBD2. This CDR3 is built from 15 residues. CDR1 and CDR2 from the germline V gene are SNHLY and FYNNEI. V shed 6 bases, J shed 3 bases, and the junction held 4 bases outside the gene matches. The CDR3 here is CASRAGTSDTGELFF. CDR3 DNA sequence: TGTGCCAGCAGGGCCGGGACTAGCGACACCGGGGAGCTGTTTTTT.

V and J are TRBV24-1 and TRBJ1-1, with TRBD1 matching over 7 bases. V trimming: 2 bases; J trimming: 1 base; junction bases outside the gene matches: 9. Germline CDR1 is KGHDR and CDR2 is SFDVKD. The CDR3 extends over 17 amino acids. CDR3 DNA: TGTGCCACCAGTGATTCCGACAGGGCCGGGGGGAACACTGAAGCTTTCTTT. Its protein is CATSDSDRAGGNTEAFF.

This clone occurred once. The rearrangement joins TRBV5-4 to TRBJ2-3; 7 bases match TRBD2. There are 15 residues in the CDR3. Germline V gene data show CDR1 as SGHNT and CDR2 as YYREEE (reference sequence). Losses at the gene ends were 10 bases for V and 0 bases for J; bases not matched to a gene: 11. This chain's CDR3 is CAVGQLASSTDTQYF. CDR3 bases: TGTGCCGTCGGGCAACTAGCGTCTAGCACAGATACGCAGTATTTT.

The chain combines TRBV19 with TRBJ1-3; D not resolved. The V gene's germline CDR1 is LNHDA and CDR2 SQIVND (reference sequence). V lost 7 bases to trimming and J lost 0 bases, with 10 bases between them. CDR3 length: 14 amino acids. The CDR3 protein is CASNAGTSGNTIYF. In DNA form, the CDR3 reads TGTGCCAGTAACGCAGGAACCTCTGGAAACACCATATATTTT.

The CDR3 here is CASRPTGPGNTIYF. In DNA form, the CDR3 reads TGTGCCAGCAGACCGACAGGGCCCGGAAACACCATATATTTT. The V call is TRBV28, the J call TRBJ1-3; 7 nucleotides match TRBD1. CDR1 is MDHEN and CDR2 is SYDVKM in the germline V gene. The CDR3 runs 14 residues. V was pared by 6 bases and J by 4 bases, with 6 bases of the junction left unmatched. The complete variable domain, with remaining parts taken from reference TRBV28 and TRBJ1-3, reads DVKVTQSSRYLVKRTGEKVFLECVQDMDHENMFWYRQDPGLGLRLIYFSYDVKMKEKGDIPEGYSVSREKKERFSLILESASTNQTSMYLCASRPTGPGNTIYFGEGSWLTVV.

This rearrangement joins TRBV5-1 to TRBJ2-3, with 8 bases fitting TRBD2. V was pared by 4 bases and J by 2 bases, with 3 bases of the junction left unmatched. The CDR3 spans 14 residues. The V gene's germline CDR1 is SGHRS and CDR2 YFSETQ. The CDR3 is CASSRREDTDTQYF. CDR3 nucleotide sequence: TGCGCCAGCAGCAGGCGGGAGGACACAGATACGCAGTATTTT.

V and J are TRBV10-3 and TRBJ2-1; D is perhaps TRBD1 (5 bases). Germline V CDR1 and CDR2: ENHRY, SYGVKD. V lost 2 bases, J lost 5 bases, and 16 bases lay in between. This CDR3 is 16 amino acids long. The CDR3 loop reads CAISEPERGQNNEQFF. The DNA for the CDR3 is TGTGCCATCAGTGAGCCGGAAAGGGGTCAAAACAATGAGCAGTTCTTC.

The V gene is TRBV10-3, the J gene TRBJ1-5; the D gene is possibly TRBD1 (6 bases). The germline V gene has CDR1 ENHRY and CDR2 SYGVKD. The CDR3 has 16 residues. Trimming left V 1 base short and J 6 bases short, with 16 bases between. The chain's CDR3 is CAISEYGPGDGQPQHF. CDR3 DNA sequence: TGTGCCATCAGTGAGTACGGGCCAGGGGACGGTCAGCCCCAGCATTTT.